This is a list of T cell receptor beta chains from one sample in a study of monozygotic twins with inflammatory bowel disease. TCRdb reprocessed the 5' RACE reads, keeping one entry per CDR3 protein, no DNA. In all, the sample yields approximately 150,000 distinct CDR3 sequences. The specimen sequenced was blood. The receptors derive from a human donor with ulcerative colitis or Crohn's disease, or a healthy co-twin of an affected twin (not recorded which). Both conserved end residues are part of each CDR3.

V: TRBV7-2; J: TRBJ2-5; CDR3: CASSSNAGAQETQYF
V: TRBV5-1; J: TRBJ2-3; CDR3: CASSIDSDTDTQYF
V: TRBV5-1; J: TRBJ1-5; CDR3: CASSLTGTGSNQPQHF
V: TRBV12-3/TRBV12-4; J: TRBJ1-2; CDR3: CASSTGVGDNYGYTF
V: TRBV7-8; J: TRBJ2-7; CDR3: CTSSLNYEQYF
V: TRBV7-2; J: TRBJ2-3; CDR3: CASSPGQVRTDTQYF
V: TRBV20-1; J: TRBJ2-1; CDR3: CSARAQGGFNEQFF
V: TRBV19; J: TRBJ1-5; CDR3: CASSPRGLGGQPQHF
V: TRBV7-9; J: TRBJ2-4; CDR3: CASNPIGTGGEGDIQYF
V: TRBV29-1; J: TRBJ1-3; CDR3: CSLLVGNTIYF
V: TRBV30; J: TRBJ2-1; CDR3: CAWSRGRNEQFF
V: TRBV18; J: TRBJ2-7; CDR3: CASSPPGQGSYEQYF
V: TRBV5-1; J: TRBJ1-1; CDR3: CASSLHGSTEAFF
V: TRBV7-9; J: TRBJ1-4; CDR3: CASSLRQGADEKLFF
V: TRBV7-2; J: TRBJ2-3; CDR3: CASSVRQSTDTQYF
V: TRBV4-3; J: TRBJ1-4; CDR3: CASSRTHSATNEKLFF
V: TRBV5-4; J: TRBJ2-5; CDR3: CASSTRGPQKYQETQYF
V: TRBV10-3; J: TRBJ1-5; CDR3: CAISESAGRSNQPQHF
V: TRBV5-6; J: TRBJ1-6; CDR3: CASSFGGARNSPLHF
V: TRBV20-1; J: TRBJ2-6; CDR3: CSASPLGANVLTF
V: TRBV10-2; J: TRBJ2-3; CDR3: CAISFADTQYF
V: TRBV10-3; J: TRBJ2-1; CDR3: CAISEVAMTSGDHEQFF
V: TRBV5-4; J: TRBJ2-3; CDR3: CASSWTTGTDTQYF
V: TRBV18; J: TRBJ1-2; CDR3: CASSPPSRDGYTF
V: TRBV20-1; J: TRBJ2-5; CDR3: CSARPSGGVQTQYF
V: TRBV6-2/TRBV6-3; J: TRBJ2-7; CDR3: CASMGGRYEQYF
V: TRBV7-2; J: TRBJ2-7; CDR3: CASSLVGATYEQYF
V: TRBV12-3/TRBV12-4; J: TRBJ2-3; CDR3: CASSLGTSGGTTDTQYF
V: TRBV7-9; J: TRBJ1-6; CDR3: CASSLEGNSPLHF
V: TRBV3-1; J: TRBJ2-7; CDR3: CASSQGAGRAPGYEQYF
V: TRBV20-1; J: TRBJ1-2; CDR3: CSARGLQGRYTF
V: TRBV15; J: TRBJ1-6; CDR3: CATSRDVENSPLHF
V: TRBV20-1; J: TRBJ1-5; CDR3: CSARLQGMRPQHF
V: TRBV7-9; J: TRBJ1-4; CDR3: CASSFRGSGEKLFF
V: TRBV7-3; J: TRBJ2-7; CDR3: CASSLSLGYEQYF
V: TRBV7-2; J: TRBJ2-5; CDR3: CASSLDSGVATQYF
V: TRBV5-1; J: TRBJ2-5; CDR3: CASSFLAGDETQYF
V: TRBV20-1; J: TRBJ2-7; CDR3: CSAPTGLGAYEQYF
V: TRBV20-1; J: TRBJ2-7; CDR3: CSAGQGRFEQYF
V: TRBV5-1; J: TRBJ2-7; CDR3: CASSLGHSNYEQYF
V: TRBV7-2; J: TRBJ2-2; CDR3: CASSFGTGYTGELFF
V: TRBV5-1; J: TRBJ2-5; CDR3: CASSLDRRITAETQYF
V: TRBV5-6; J: TRBJ2-7; CDR3: CASSLGLDYEQYF
V: TRBV5-6; J: TRBJ2-7; CDR3: CASSFFHGSARATTSYEQYF
V: TRBV9; J: TRBJ2-3; CDR3: CASSVGLRQGADTQYF
V: TRBV20-1; J: TRBJ1-2; CDR3: CSAIQGLDGYTF
V: TRBV28; J: TRBJ2-3; CDR3: CASPPGLAGLTDTQYF
V: TRBV19; J: TRBJ1-5; CDR3: CASSIGPSGGSNQPQHF
V: TRBV20-1; J: TRBJ2-7; CDR3: CSATNRQIYEQYF
V: TRBV5-6; J: TRBJ1-4; CDR3: CASSLLQGNEKLFF
V: TRBV11-2; J: TRBJ1-1; CDR3: CASSLMLQGEAFF
V: TRBV12-3/TRBV12-4; J: TRBJ1-2; CDR3: CASSLQGFGYTF
V: TRBV30; J: TRBJ1-1; CDR3: CAWRDYSPAFF
V: TRBV5-1; J: TRBJ1-1; CDR3: CASSVGQNTEAFF
V: TRBV28; J: TRBJ2-1; CDR3: CASSYPNVQFF
V: TRBV20-1; J: TRBJ1-3; CDR3: CSASEELGNTIYF
V: TRBV7-9; J: TRBJ1-1; CDR3: CASSLVGAVNTEAFF
V: TRBV5-4; J: TRBJ2-7; CDR3: CASSLRDRGDEQYF
V: TRBV7-8; J: TRBJ1-6; CDR3: CASSPTDRVYNSPLHF